One sample yielded the 19 T cell receptor beta chains listed below, sequenced in a study of blood T cell repertoires in COVID-19. Sequencing used immunoSEQ multiplex PCR; TCRdb keeps in-frame clones, though not all of them. The sample has about 190,000 clones, 65% to 85% seen once. Source material: peripheral blood. The receptors were gathered from a man in his 60s with active or convalescent COVID-19.

The chain employs TRBV10-1 and TRBJ2-3; the D gene is possibly TRBD1 (5 bases). CDR1 and CDR2 from the germline V gene are WNHNN and SYGVQD (reference sequence). This CDR3 spans 15 amino acids. V gave up 7 bases and J gave up 4 bases, with 18 bases separating them. The CDR3 region has the DNA TGCGCCAGCACCTACAGTCTCAGGGTTTCAGATACGCAGTATTTT. It is translated as CASTYSLRVSDTQYF.

There are a few counts of this clone. The chain is built from TRBV6-2 or TRBV6-3 and TRBJ2-5; D is possibly TRBD2 (6 bases). This CDR3 is 14 amino acids long. V was cut by 0 bases and J by 7 bases, with 12 bases left in between. Germline CDR1 is MNHEY and CDR2 is SVGEGT. The CDR3 region has the DNA TGTGCCAGCAGTTACTCGGAGGGCCGGGGGACCCAGTACTTC. Translated: CASSYSEGRGTQYF.

CDR3 region: CATSSPREEGDTQYF. DNA for the CDR3: TGTGCCACCAGCAGTCCCCGGGAGGAAGGAGATACGCAGTATTTT. This rearrangement joins TRBV15 to TRBJ2-3, with TRBD2 identical over 7 bases. V trimming: 3 bases; J trimming: 5 bases; junction bases outside the gene matches: 8. Germline CDR1 is LNHNV and CDR2 is YYDKDF (reference sequence). This CDR3 is built from 15 residues.

This clone has only one observation. The V and J genes are TRBV28 and TRBJ1-5, with 9 bases aligning to TRBD1. The CDR3 loop spans 13 amino acids. CDR1 is MDHEN and CDR2 is SYDVKM in the germline V gene. V gave up 7 bases and J gave up 7 bases; unmatched junction bases: 5. The CDR3 loop is CASNLQGAQPQHF. The CDR3 DNA is TGTGCCAGCAACCTACAGGGGGCCCAGCCCCAGCATTTT. The full variable domain, completed using reference TRBV28 and TRBJ1-5, is DVKVTQSSRYLVKRTGEKVFLECVQDMDHENMFWYRQDPGLGLRLIYFSYDVKMKEKGDIPEGYSVSREKKERFSLILESASTNQTSMYLCASNLQGAQPQHFGDGTRLSIL.

The chain joins TRBV28 to TRBJ2-7; D perhaps matches TRBD2 (6 bases). The CDR3 is made up of 13 amino acids. CDR1 MDHEN and CDR2 SYDVKM come from the germline V gene. Trimming shortened V by 8 bases and J by 8 bases, and 19 bases separated the two germline ends. CDR3: CASGGGSRQKQYF. In DNA form, the CDR3 reads TGTGCCAGCGGTGGGGGGTCCCGCCAAAAGCAGTACTTC.

J is TRBJ2-1 and V is TRBV5-1; D gene ambiguous. There are 11 residues in the CDR3. Trimming left V 0 bases short and J 10 bases short, with 5 bases between. The germline gives CDR1 SGHRS, CDR2 YFSETQ. The CDR3 loop reads CASSLDGEQFF. The CDR3 DNA reads as TGCGCCAGCAGCTTGGATGGCGAGCAGTTCTTC.

The chain combines TRBV7-8 with TRBJ2-5; TRBD2 matches at 12 bases. The germline CDR1 and CDR2 sequences are SGHVS and FQNEAQ. The trim removed 3 bases at V and 5 bases at J, leaving 10 bases unmatched. The CDR3 covers 17 residues. CDR3 loop: CASSFAPRTSGKETQYF. The CDR3 DNA reads as TGTGCCAGCAGCTTTGCCCCCCGGACTAGCGGGAAGGAGACCCAGTACTTC.

V is TRBV7-3 and J is TRBJ2-1; a weak D match, TRBD2 (5 bases). Trimming removed 5 bases at V and 5 bases at J, with 13 bases between. This CDR3 is built from 14 residues. Germline lookup yields CDR1 SGHTA and CDR2 FQGTGA. In DNA form, the CDR3 reads TGTGCCAGCAGCCTCATATCGGGGAACAATGAGCAGTTCTTC. Translation gives CASSLISGNNEQFF.

This chain joins TRBV28 and TRBJ1-2; perhaps TRBD1 as D (6 bases). Trimming removed 5 bases from V and 2 bases from J, with 9 bases in between. The germline gives CDR1 MDHEN, CDR2 SYDVKM. The CDR3 is made up of 13 amino acids. The CDR3: CASSRDRNYGYTF. The CDR3 nucleotides read TGTGCCAGCAGTCGCGACAGGAACTATGGCTACACCTTC.

The J gene is TRBJ2-2, the V gene TRBV5-1; D gene ambiguous. Germline CDR1 SGHRS, CDR2 YFSETQ. The CDR3 has 16 amino acids. The V end lost 0 bases, the J end lost 0 bases, and 9 bases lay between the germline ends. The CDR3 DNA sequence: TGCGCCAGCAGCTTGGGACACACCACGAACACCGGGGAGCTGTTTTTT. Its translation is CASSLGHTTNTGELFF.

The CDR3 sequence: CASSARTVLASEKLFF. Written as DNA, the CDR3 is TGCGCCAGCAGCGCTCGGACAGTTCTCGCCTCTGAAAAACTGTTTTTT. The chain uses TRBV4-1 and TRBJ1-4, with D maybe TRBD1 (6 bases). Trimming stripped 5 bases from V and 7 bases from J, with 20 bases between. The CDR3 consists of 16 residues. Germline V gives CDR1 MGHRA, CDR2 YSYEKL.

The genes are TRBV11-3 and TRBJ2-5, with D tentatively TRBD2 (5 bases). The length of the CDR3 is 13 residues. CDR1 is SGHNT and CDR2 is YENEEA in the germline V gene. V lost 4 bases, J lost 2 bases, and 8 bases lay in between. The CDR3 DNA reads as TGTGCCAGCAGCTCACCGGGACAAGAGACCCAGTACTTC. This codes for CASSSPGQETQYF.

The chain couples TRBV2 to TRBJ2-1; D is possibly TRBD2 (5 bases). CDR1 is SNHLY and CDR2 is FYNNEI in the germline V gene. The length of the CDR3 is 14 residues. Trimming stripped 8 bases from V and 1 base from J, with 12 bases between. The CDR3 DNA reads as TGTGCCAGCGGCCGGACTTCATCCTACAATGAGCAGTTCTTC. Its translation is CASGRTSSYNEQFF. The variable domain in full, completed from reference TRBV2 and TRBJ2-1, reads EPEVTQTPSHQVTQMGQEVILRCVPISNHLYFYWYRQILGQKVEFLVSFYNNEISEKSEIFDDQFSVERPDGSNFTLKIRSTKLEDSAMYFCASGRTSSYNEQFFGPGTRLTVL.

The rearrangement uses TRBV7-3 and TRBJ2-2, with a weak D call TRBD1 (6 bases). Germline CDR1 reads SGHTA; CDR2 reads FQGTGA. Trimming removed 5 bases at V and 7 bases at J, with 8 bases between. CDR3 length: 12 amino acids. The CDR3, as DNA: TGTGCCAGCAGCACCAGGGGCGGGGAGCTGTTTTTT. It codes for CASSTRGGELFF.

This clone showed up just a few times. The rearrangement links TRBV19 to TRBJ2-7; D may be TRBD1 (6 bases). The germline gives CDR1 LNHDA, CDR2 SQIVND (reference sequence). V was pared by 4 bases and J by 2 bases, with 12 bases between. This CDR3 contains 14 residues. CDR3 residues: CASSKADRPYEQYF. The CDR3 nucleotides are TGTGCCAGTAGTAAAGCGGACAGACCCTACGAGCAGTACTTC.

With regard to this clone: This sample also contains other DNA sequences that code for the same CDR3. The CDR3: CASSWDGGGYYTF. CDR3 bases: TGCGCCAGCAGCTGGGATGGGGGGGGGTACTACACCTTC. The chain uses TRBV5-1 and TRBJ1-2; D may be TRBD1 (5 bases). The CDR3 has 13 amino acids. V gave up 3 bases and J gave up 10 bases, with 16 bases separating them. Germline CDR1 is SGHRS and CDR2 is YFSETQ.

This rearrangement joins TRBV7-9 to TRBJ2-7; 10 bases are shared with TRBD2. The CDR3 is 15 residues long. After removal of 2 bases from V and 6 bases from J, the junction contained 7 bases not matched to a gene. In germline, CDR1 is SEHNR, CDR2 FQNEAQ (reference sequence). CDR3 residues: CASSLLAGVLGEQYF. The CDR3 DNA reads TGTGCCAGCAGCTTACTAGCGGGAGTGCTGGGCGAGCAGTACTTC.

V and J are TRBV24-1 and TRBJ2-1, with 8 bases matching TRBD2. Per the germline V gene, CDR1 is KGHDR and CDR2 is SFDVKD. The CDR3 has 14 residues. Germline trimming cut 4 bases from V and 7 bases from J; bases unmatched to any gene: 5. The DNA for the CDR3 is TGTGCCACCAGTGAACAGCGGGAGAGGAATGAGCAGTTCTTC. Translation gives CATSEQRERNEQFF.

The chain is built from TRBV7-2 and TRBJ2-3; D uncertain. Germline-derived CDR1 and CDR2 are SGHTA and FQGNSA. The CDR3 consists of 13 residues. The V and J ends lost 4 bases and 4 bases respectively, with 9 bases between them. The CDR3 here is CASSSGSPDTQYF. The CDR3 nucleotides read TGTGCCAGCAGCTCCGGGTCCCCAGATACGCAGTATTTT.